The 8 T cell receptor beta chains reported below all come from one sample, sequenced in a study of cytomegalovirus exposure and HLA in healthy donors. The PCR made use of 60 Vbeta and 13 Jbeta primers. Generated by immunoSEQ multiplex PCR, the TCRdb table keeps only in-frame clones and is missing some. The table shows approximately 120,000 clones, with less than 85% occurring only once. Sequencing was done on a sample of PBMCs. The source of these receptors is a female donor in good health and CMV-seronegative.

The chain carries TRBV27 and TRBJ2-5, with 9 bases aligning to TRBD1. Gene TRBJ2-7 matches the end of the DNA better, so the J call may be wrong. Germline V gives CDR1 MNHEY, CDR2 SMNVEV (reference sequence). The CDR3 covers 15 residues. In nucleotides, the CDR3 is TGTGCCAGCAGTTTAGGATGGGACAGGGTCTACGAGCAGTACTTC. Its protein product is CASSLGWDRVYEQYF.

The chain employs TRBV11-2 and TRBJ1-6; 10 bases are shared with TRBD1. Trimming removed 2 bases from V and 10 bases from J; junction bases left unmatched: 8. The CDR3 spans 16 residues. CDR1 and CDR2 from the germline V gene are SGHAT and FQNNGV. In DNA, the CDR3 is TGTGCCAGCAGCTTACGGGGGACAGGGGTCGGGTCACCCCTCCACTTT. Its translation is CASSLRGTGVGSPLHF.

The chain joins TRBV6-1 to TRBJ2-7; perhaps TRBD2 as D (6 bases). There are 13 residues in the CDR3. Germline lookup yields CDR1 MNHNS and CDR2 SASEGT. V gave up 3 bases and J gave up 9 bases, with 15 bases separating them. As DNA, the CDR3 is TGTGCCAGCAGTGACGGGGACTGGAACGTGCAGTACTTC. This sequence encodes CASSDGDWNVQYF.

This clone was observed a single time. This sequence joins TRBV9 and TRBJ2-1; 7 nucleotides agree with TRBD2. Germline V gene sequence: CDR1 SGDLS, CDR2 YYNGEE. With V trimmed by 0 bases and J by 10 bases, 7 bases remained unmatched. The CDR3 covers 14 residues. CDR3 region: CASSVDFSGYEQFF. The CDR3 DNA sequence: TGTGCCAGCAGCGTAGATTTTAGCGGGTACGAGCAGTTCTTC.

The J gene is TRBJ2-1, the V gene TRBV27, with 8 nucleotides matching TRBD2. CDR3 length: 17 amino acids. V trimming: 3 bases; J trimming: 8 bases; junction bases outside the gene matches: 15. CDR1 MNHEY and CDR2 SMNVEV come from the germline V gene (reference sequence). The CDR3 spells CASSFRAGEARLDEQFF. Written as DNA, the CDR3 is TGTGCCAGCAGTTTTCGAGCGGGAGAAGCGCGATTGGATGAGCAGTTCTTC.

The chain is built from TRBV10-1 and TRBJ2-3; weak D call: TRBD2 (5 bases). Germline loops: CDR1 WNHNN, CDR2 SYGVQD (reference sequence). The CDR3 loop spans 14 amino acids. V was cut by 5 bases and J by 4 bases, with 13 bases left in between. The CDR3 bases are TGCGCCAGCAGTAGGACGAGGGCAGCAGATACGCAGTATTTT. Translation: CASSRTRAADTQYF.

The chain couples TRBV5-8 to TRBJ2-1, with 7 bases that match TRBD2. Looked up from germline, CDR1 is SGHTS and CDR2 is YDEGEE. CDR3 length: 15 residues. V was pared by 2 bases and J by 4 bases, with 6 bases of the junction left unmatched. The CDR3 DNA reads as TGTGCCAGCAGCTTCAACTGGGGGGGGTACAATGAGCAGTTCTTC. Protein sequence: CASSFNWGGYNEQFF.

V usage is TRBV27 and J usage is TRBJ2-1, with D maybe TRBD1 (6 bases). The CDR3 is made up of 14 amino acids. Germline CDR1 is MNHEY and CDR2 is SMNVEV (reference sequence). V was clipped by 10 bases and J by 5 bases, with 18 bases between them. The CDR3 here is CATSRGITDNEQFF. In DNA, the CDR3 is TGTGCCACCTCTAGGGGGATAACGGACAATGAGCAGTTCTTC.